What follows are 8 T cell receptor beta chains derived from one specimen sequenced in a study of cytomegalovirus exposure and HLA in healthy donors. Primers included in the PCR were 60 Vbeta and 13 Jbeta primers. Generated by immunoSEQ multiplex PCR, the TCRdb table keeps only in-frame clones and is missing some. The top ten hold 6.5% to 8% of the sample, which has under 150,000 clones, 60% to 85% seen once. Sequencing was performed on PBMCs. These receptors were obtained from a woman in her forties in good health and CMV-seropositive.

The chain has TRBV5-1 and TRBJ1-1; D uncertain. The germline V gene encodes CDR1 SGHRS and CDR2 YFSETQ. V was shortened by 4 bases and J by 4 bases, with 11 bases between the two germline ends. The CDR3 contains 13 residues. The CDR3 DNA reads as TGCGCCAGCAGCCCAACAGTCAGCACTGAAGCTTTCTTT. This translates into CASSPTVSTEAFF.

The gene calls are TRBV11-1 and TRBJ2-7; maybe TRBD1 (6 bases). Germline loops: CDR1 SGHAT, CDR2 FQDESV (reference sequence). The CDR3 runs 13 residues. Trimming pared 5 bases from V and 2 bases from J, leaving 10 bases between. CDR3 sequence: CASSIGQTYEQYF. DNA for the CDR3: TGTGCCAGCAGCATTGGACAGACCTACGAGCAGTACTTC.

The chain's CDR3 is CASSAGRSGNTIYF. The CDR3 DNA is TGTGCCAGCAGCGCGGGGCGCTCTGGAAACACCATATATTTT. The chain employs TRBV7-7 and TRBJ1-3; possible D gene TRBD1, 5 bases. The CDR3 runs 14 residues. V dropped 5 bases and J dropped 0 bases, with 8 bases sitting between them. Germline V lookup: CDR1 SSHAT, CDR2 FNYEAQ (reference sequence).

The chain joins TRBV2 to TRBJ1-2; 9 bases fit TRBD1. V shed 2 bases and J 0 bases; nucleotides not matched to a gene: 13. Per germline, CDR1 SNHLY and CDR2 FYNNEI. The CDR3 consists of 19 residues. CDR3 residues: CASSETAFEGQGSNYGYTF. The DNA for the CDR3 is TGTGCCAGCAGTGAAACGGCCTTCGAGGGACAGGGCTCTAACTATGGCTACACCTTC. Using reference TRBV2 and TRBJ1-2 for the parts outside the CDR3, the full variable domain is EPEVTQTPSHQVTQMGQEVILRCVPISNHLYFYWYRQILGQKVEFLVSFYNNEISEKSEIFDDQFSVERPDGSNFTLKIRSTKLEDSAMYFCASSETAFEGQGSNYGYTFGSGTRLTVV.

Points on this clone: Given the absence of the conserved phenylalanine or tryptophan at the CDR3 end, a read error is likely. The chain employs TRBV6-5 and TRBJ2-7; 7 bases line up with TRBD1. Germline CDR1 and CDR2: MNHEY and SVGAGI. The length of the CDR3 is 12 residues. V gave up 5 bases and J gave up 6 bases; unmatched junction bases: 4. The CDR3 region is CASSEDRIEQYL. Here the CDR3 DNA reads TGTGCCAGCAGTGAGGACAGGATCGAGCAGTACCTC.

The chain joins TRBV15 to TRBJ2-5; unclear D gene. The CDR3 extends over 14 amino acids. Trimming removed 2 bases from V and 2 bases from J, with 9 bases in between. CDR1 is LNHNV, CDR2 YYDKDF, per germline (reference sequence). CDR3 region: CATSRYGSQETQYF. CDR3 nucleotide sequence: TGTGCCACCAGCAGATACGGGTCTCAAGAGACCCAGTACTTC.

The gene calls are TRBV7-2 and TRBJ1-3; no clear D gene. V lost 2 bases and J 0 bases, leaving 8 bases between the germline ends. CDR1 and CDR2 (germline): SGHTA, FQGNSA. The CDR3 extends over 15 amino acids. The CDR3 nucleotides are TGTGCCAGCAGCTTACGACATAGCTCTGGAAACACCATATATTTT. Its protein is CASSLRHSSGNTIYF.

This sequence joins TRBV25-1 and TRBJ2-2; a possible D gene is TRBD2 (7 bases). From germline, CDR1 is MGHDK and CDR2 SYGVNS. The CDR3 is made up of 18 amino acids. The V gene lost 3 bases and the J gene lost 1 base, with 18 bases spanning the gap. The CDR3 nucleotides are TGTGCCAGCAGTGACATCGGTGGGGGGGGGCAGAACACCGGGGAGCTGTTTTTT. Its translation: CASSDIGGGGQNTGELFF.